This T cell receptor beta chain was documented in a study of TIL therapy for anti-PD-1-resistant metastatic lung cancer. Time point in this sample: pre-treatment sample, taken before nivolumab and TIL therapy. This clone appeared a single time. This was the immunoSEQ v3 assay. Measured with immunoSEQ multiplex PCR; TCRdb has only the in-frame clones, and not every one. The repertoire consists of some 52,000 clones, with 70% to 80% occurring once and the leading ten covering about 5%. The sequences come from blood, collected at baseline. The sequence was obtained from a woman between 30 and 80 years old with non-small cell lung cancer.

The CDR3 region is CASSQGGVAGEQETQYF. In nucleotides, the CDR3 is TGCGCCAGCAGCCAAGGTGGGGTAGCGGGGGAACAAGAGACCCAGTACTTC. The chain combines TRBV4-3 with TRBJ2-5; 9 bases map to TRBD2. This CDR3 region has 17 residues. Germline V gene sequence: CDR1 LGHNA, CDR2 YSLEER. The V and J ends lost 1 base and 2 bases, in that order; junction bases with no gene match: 8.